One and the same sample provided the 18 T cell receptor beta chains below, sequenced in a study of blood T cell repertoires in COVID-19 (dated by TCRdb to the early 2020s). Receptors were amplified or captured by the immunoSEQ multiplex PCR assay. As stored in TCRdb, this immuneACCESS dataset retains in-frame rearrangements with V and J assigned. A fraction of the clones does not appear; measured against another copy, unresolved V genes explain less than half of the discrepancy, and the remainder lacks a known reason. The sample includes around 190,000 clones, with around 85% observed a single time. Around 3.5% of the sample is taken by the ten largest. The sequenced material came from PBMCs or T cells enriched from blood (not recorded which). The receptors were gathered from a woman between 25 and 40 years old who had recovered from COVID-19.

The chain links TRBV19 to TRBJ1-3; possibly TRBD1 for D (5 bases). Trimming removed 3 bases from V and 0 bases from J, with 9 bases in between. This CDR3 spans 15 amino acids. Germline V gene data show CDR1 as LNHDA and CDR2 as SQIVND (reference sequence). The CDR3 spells CASSIGHRSGNTIYF. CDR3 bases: TGTGCCAGTAGTATTGGACACCGCTCTGGAAACACCATATATTTT.

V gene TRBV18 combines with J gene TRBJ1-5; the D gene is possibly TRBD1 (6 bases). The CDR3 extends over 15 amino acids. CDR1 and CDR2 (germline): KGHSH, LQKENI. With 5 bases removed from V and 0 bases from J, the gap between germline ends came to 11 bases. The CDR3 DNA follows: TGTGCCAGCTCAGCCACAGGGACTAGCAATCAGCCCCAGCATTTT. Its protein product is CASSATGTSNQPQHF.

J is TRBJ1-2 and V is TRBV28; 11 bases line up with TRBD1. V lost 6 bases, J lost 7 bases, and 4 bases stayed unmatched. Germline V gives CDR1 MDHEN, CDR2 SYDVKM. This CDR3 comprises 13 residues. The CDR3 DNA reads TGTGCCAGCAGCTGGACAGGGGGCTTTGGCTACACCTTC. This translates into CASSWTGGFGYTF.

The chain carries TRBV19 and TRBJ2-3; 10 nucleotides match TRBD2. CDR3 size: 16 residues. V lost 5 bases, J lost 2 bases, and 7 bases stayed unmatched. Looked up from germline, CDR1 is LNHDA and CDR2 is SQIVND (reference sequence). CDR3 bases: TGTGCCAGTAGTCAACGGACTAGCGGATTCACAGATACGCAGTATTTT. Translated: CASSQRTSGFTDTQYF. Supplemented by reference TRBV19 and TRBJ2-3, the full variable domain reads DGGITQSPKYLFRKEGQNVTLSCEQNLNHDAMYWYRQDPGQGLRLIYYSQIVNDFQKGDIAEGYSVSREKKESFPLTVTSAQKNPTAFYLCASSQRTSGFTDTQYFGPGTRLTVL.

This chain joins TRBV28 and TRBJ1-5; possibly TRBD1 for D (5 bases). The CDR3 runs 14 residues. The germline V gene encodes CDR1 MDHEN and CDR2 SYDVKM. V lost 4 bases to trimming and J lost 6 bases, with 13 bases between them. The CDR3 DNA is TGTGCCAGCAGTTCCCAGGGTAGGGGTCAGCCCCAGCATTTT. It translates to CASSSQGRGQPQHF.

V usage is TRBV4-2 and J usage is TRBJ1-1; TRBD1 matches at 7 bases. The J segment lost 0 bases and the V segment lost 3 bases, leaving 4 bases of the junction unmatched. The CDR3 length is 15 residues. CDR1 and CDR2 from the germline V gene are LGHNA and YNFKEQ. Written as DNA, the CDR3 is TGTGCCAGCAGCCATATACAGGGGATGAACACTGAAGCTTTCTTT. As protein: CASSHIQGMNTEAFF.

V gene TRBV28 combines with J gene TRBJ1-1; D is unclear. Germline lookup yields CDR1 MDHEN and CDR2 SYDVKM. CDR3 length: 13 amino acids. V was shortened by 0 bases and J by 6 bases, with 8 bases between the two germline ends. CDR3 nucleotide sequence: TGTGCCAGCAGTTTATGGGCAGGTTCTGAAGCTTTCTTT. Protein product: CASSLWAGSEAFF.

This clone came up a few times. CDR3 sequence: CASYRTLSYNEQFF. DNA of the CDR3: TGTGCCAGCTACAGGACCCTCTCCTACAATGAGCAGTTCTTC. The gene calls are TRBV28 and TRBJ2-1; D might be TRBD1 (5 bases). Germline CDR1 MDHEN, CDR2 SYDVKM. Trimming shortened V by 8 bases and J by 0 bases, and 11 bases separated the two germline ends. This CDR3 contains 14 residues.

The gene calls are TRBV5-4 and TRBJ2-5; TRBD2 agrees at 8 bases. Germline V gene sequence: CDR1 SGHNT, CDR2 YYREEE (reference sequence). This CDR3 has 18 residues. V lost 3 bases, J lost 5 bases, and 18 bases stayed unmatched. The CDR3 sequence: CASSYPLHGGAAVETQYF. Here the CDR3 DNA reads TGTGCCAGCAGCTACCCCCTCCACGGGGGGGCCGCGGTGGAGACCCAGTACTTC.

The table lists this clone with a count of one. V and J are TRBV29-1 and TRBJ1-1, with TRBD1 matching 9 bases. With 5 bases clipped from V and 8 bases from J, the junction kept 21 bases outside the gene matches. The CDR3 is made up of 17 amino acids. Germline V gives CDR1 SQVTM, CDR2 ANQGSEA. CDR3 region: CSVHFAGTGPKKREAFF. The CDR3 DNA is TGCAGCGTTCATTTCGCCGGGACAGGGCCTAAGAAGAGGGAAGCTTTCTTT. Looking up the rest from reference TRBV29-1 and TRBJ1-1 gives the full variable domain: SAVISQKPSRDICQRGTSLTIQCQVDSQVTMMFWYRQQPGQSLTLIATANQGSEATYESGFVIDKFPISRPNLTFSTLTVSNMSPEDSSIYLCSVHFAGTGPKKREAFFGQGTRLTVV.

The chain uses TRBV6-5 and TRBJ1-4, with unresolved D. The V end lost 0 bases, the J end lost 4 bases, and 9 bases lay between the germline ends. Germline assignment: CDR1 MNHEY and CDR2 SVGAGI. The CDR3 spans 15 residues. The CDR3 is CASSYSGGSNEKLFF. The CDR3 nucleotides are TGTGCCAGCAGTTACTCGGGAGGCAGTAATGAAAAACTGTTTTTT.

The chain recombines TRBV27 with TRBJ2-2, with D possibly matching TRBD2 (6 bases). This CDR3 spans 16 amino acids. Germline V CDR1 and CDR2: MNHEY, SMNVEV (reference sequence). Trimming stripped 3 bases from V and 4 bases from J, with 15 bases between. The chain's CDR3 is CASSFGAGPSTGELFF. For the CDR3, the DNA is TGTGCCAGCAGTTTCGGGGCGGGGCCCAGCACCGGGGAGCTGTTTTTT.

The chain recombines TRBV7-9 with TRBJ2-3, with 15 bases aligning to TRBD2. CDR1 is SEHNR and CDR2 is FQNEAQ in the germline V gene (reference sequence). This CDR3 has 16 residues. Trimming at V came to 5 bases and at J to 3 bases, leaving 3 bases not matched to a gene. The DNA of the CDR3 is TGTGCCAGCAGCCCAGGACTAGCGGGAGGGACAGATACGCAGTATTTT. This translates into CASSPGLAGGTDTQYF.

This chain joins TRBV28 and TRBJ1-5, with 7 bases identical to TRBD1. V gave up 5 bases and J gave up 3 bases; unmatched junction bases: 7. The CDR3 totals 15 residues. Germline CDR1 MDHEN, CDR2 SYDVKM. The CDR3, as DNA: TGTGCCAGCAGTCTCTACAGGGGAATCAATCAGCCCCAGCATTTT. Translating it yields CASSLYRGINQPQHF.

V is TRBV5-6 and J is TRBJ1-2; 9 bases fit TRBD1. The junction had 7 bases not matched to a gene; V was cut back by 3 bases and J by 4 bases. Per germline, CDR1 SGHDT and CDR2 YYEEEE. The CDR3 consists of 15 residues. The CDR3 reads CASSYYRGPIYGYTF. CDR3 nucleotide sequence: TGTGCCAGCAGCTATTACAGGGGGCCTATCTATGGCTACACCTTC.

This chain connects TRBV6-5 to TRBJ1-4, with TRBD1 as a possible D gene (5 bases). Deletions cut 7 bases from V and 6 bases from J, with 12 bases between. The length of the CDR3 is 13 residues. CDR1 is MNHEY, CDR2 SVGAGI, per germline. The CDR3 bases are TGTGCCAGCAAAAGGCAGGGTTATGAAAAACTGTTTTTT. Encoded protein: CASKRQGYEKLFF.

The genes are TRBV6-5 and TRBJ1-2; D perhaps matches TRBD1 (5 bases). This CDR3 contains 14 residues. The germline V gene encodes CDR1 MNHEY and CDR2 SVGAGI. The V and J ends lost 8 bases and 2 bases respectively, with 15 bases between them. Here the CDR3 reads CASCPSGKNYGYTF. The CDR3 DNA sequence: TGTGCCAGCTGTCCGTCAGGGAAAAACTATGGCTACACCTTC.

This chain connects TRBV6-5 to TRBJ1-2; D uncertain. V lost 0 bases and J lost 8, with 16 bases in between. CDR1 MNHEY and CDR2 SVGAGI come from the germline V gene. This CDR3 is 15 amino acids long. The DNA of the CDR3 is TGTGCCAGCAGTTACTCCCCTGGGAGCTCGGGGGGCTACACCTTC. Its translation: CASSYSPGSSGGYTF.